The T cell receptor beta chain described here comes from a study of blood T cell repertoires in COVID-19. Whole-study context: Acute and convalescent COVID-19 samples came from the United States, Italy and Spain.

V was shortened by 3 bases and J by 5 bases, with 16 bases between the two germline ends. Germline assignment: CDR1 LNHDA and CDR2 SQIVND (reference sequence). The CDR3 is 15 residues long. Participants were aged about 18 to 95 years, lived in around 25 US areas, and enrolled virtually. Study processing details: Estimates of nucleated cell counts were drawn from the amplification of reference gene primers. The protocol was immunoSEQ multiplex PCR, while the TCRdb copy is restricted to in-frame clones and leaves out a portion. D and trimming were read from the DNA, whereas the V and J calls and clone size are those reported in that table. Of a few hundred thousand clones listed, 86% are singletons.

The rearrangement uses TRBV19 and TRBJ1-2, with TRBD1 as a possible D gene (5 bases). The sequence was collected from a young woman who had recovered from COVID-19. The specimen was PBMCs or T cells enriched from blood (not recorded which). CDR3: CASSIEGDALYGYTF. In nucleotides, the CDR3 is TGTGCCAGTAGTATTGAAGGGGATGCACTTTATGGCTACACCTTC.